The 8 T cell receptor beta chains in this list originate from one sample, sequenced in a study of blood T cell repertoires in COVID-19. Using immunoSEQ multiplex PCR, the repertoire was profiled, and TCRdb retains in-frame clones only, with some absent. The table lists approximately 90,000 clones, about 85% of them singletons. The sequencing sample was made of peripheral blood. The receptors were sampled from a human donor in a cohort sampled during active COVID-19.

The V gene is TRBV25-1, the J gene TRBJ1-2, with 7 nucleotides matching TRBD1. The CDR3 length is 14 residues. The J segment lost 7 bases and the V segment lost 4 bases, leaving 9 bases of the junction unmatched. Germline V gives CDR1 MGHDK, CDR2 SYGVNS. The CDR3 loop reads CASSGPGQRGGYTF. CDR3 nucleotides: TGTGCCAGCAGTGGCCCGGGACAGAGGGGTGGCTACACCTTC.

The chain employs TRBV2 and TRBJ2-1; TRBD2 aligns across 10 bases. Per germline, CDR1 SNHLY and CDR2 FYNNEI. The CDR3 consists of 14 residues. V was clipped by 10 bases and J by 7 bases; unmatched bases: 10. The CDR3 coding sequence is TGTGCCATTCTCCTAGCGGGAGAAAGGAATGAGCAGTTCTTC. It translates to CAILLAGERNEQFF.

V gene TRBV14 combines with J gene TRBJ1-1, with 8 bases identical to TRBD1. CDR3 length: 13 residues. Germline loops: CDR1 SGHDN, CDR2 FVKESK. V trimming: 6 bases; J trimming: 5 bases; junction bases outside the gene matches: 5. CDR3 coding DNA: TGTGCCAGCAGGGCAGGGGGCTATACTGAAGCTTTCTTT. This gives the protein CASRAGGYTEAFF.

This chain's CDR3 is CAWRGSYNSPLHF. Written as DNA, the CDR3 is TGTGCCTGGCGGGGCTCCTATAATTCACCCCTCCACTTT. J is TRBJ1-6 and V is TRBV30; D not resolved. V was pared by 5 bases and J by 0 bases, with 5 bases between. This CDR3 spans 13 amino acids. Germline V gives CDR1 GTSNPN, CDR2 SVGIG (reference sequence). Combining the CDR3 with reference TRBV30 and TRBJ1-6 gives the whole variable domain SQTIHQWPATLVQPVGSPLSLECTVEGTSNPNLYWYRQAAGRGLQLLFYSVGIGQISSEVPQNLSASRPQDRQFILSSKKLLLSDSGFYLCAWRGSYNSPLHFGNGTRLTVT.

CDR3 bases: TGTGCCAGCAGTGGGTTCGTGGGGGGGCCAGATACGCAGTATTTT. The encoded protein is CASSGFVGGPDTQYF. This chain links TRBV5-8 with TRBJ2-3, with D perhaps TRBD2 (7 bases). The CDR3 sequence is 15 residues long. The germline CDR1 and CDR2 sequences are SGHTS and YDEGEE. Trimming removed 5 bases at V and 4 bases at J, with 17 bases between. The full variable domain, its missing parts supplied by reference TRBV5-8 and TRBJ2-3, is EAGVTQSPTHLIKTRGQQATLRCSPISGHTSVYWYQQALGLGLQFLLWYDEGEERNRGNFPPRFSGRQFPNYSSELNVNALELEDSALYLCASSGFVGGPDTQYFGPGTRLTVL.

The chain is built from TRBV19 and TRBJ1-4; D is ambiguous. The CDR3 is made up of 15 amino acids. Germline values: CDR1 LNHDA, CDR2 SQIVND (reference sequence). Trimming took off 8 bases at V and 8 bases at J, with 21 bases between the two ends. The DNA of the CDR3 is TGTGCCAGTGGAAAAGAAGATAAGATAGCAGAAAAACTGTTTTTT. It is translated as CASGKEDKIAEKLFF.

V usage is TRBV16 and J usage is TRBJ2-5, with D tentatively TRBD1 (6 bases). Germline V gene sequence: CDR1 KGHSY, CDR2 FQNENV. CDR3 length: 16 residues. V dropped 6 bases and J dropped 2 bases, with 19 bases sitting between them. Here the CDR3 reads CASSRTPGTLQETQYF. CDR3 in DNA: TGTGCCAGCAGTCGAACCCCCGGGACACTACAAGAGACCCAGTACTTC.

This sequence joins TRBV5-5 and TRBJ2-7, with 7 bases identical to TRBD1. The germline CDR1 and CDR2 sequences are SGHKS and YYEKEE (reference sequence). With 2 bases clipped from V and 3 bases from J, the junction kept 2 bases outside the gene matches. CDR3 length equals 13 residues. The CDR3: CASSLGTDYEQYF. The CDR3 DNA reads TGTGCCAGCAGCTTAGGGACAGACTACGAGCAGTACTTC.